This record looks at one TCR beta chain sequence and its context. What it binds is unknown. This may be a read error, as it is one base from a much larger clone. This sample is drawn from a study of T cells in Graves' hyperthyroidism and ophthalmopathy. Exclusions: uncontrolled infection, other autoimmune disease, pregnancy, lactation. The study, taken as a whole, reports: Researchers report that a 13 V-J model separated ophthalmopathy from stable hyperthyroidism. Researchers found most expanded thyroid clonotypes above 0.001 in blood as well.

V shed 5 bases and J 8 bases; nucleotides not matched to a gene: 9. This CDR3 is 15 amino acids long. Germline CDR1 is MNHEY and CDR2 is SMNVEV (reference sequence). TCR beta CDR3 regions were amplified from RNA transcripts. TCR CDR3 underwent first-round RT-PCR with the HTBI primer set. One entry per CDR3 protein, called by TCRdb with MiXCR from the multiplex PCR reads. The profile shows 410,000 or so distinct CDR3 sequences, roughly 14% of them singletons. This chain connects TRBV27 to TRBJ2-3; 11 bases map to TRBD2. The clonotype was recovered from a man aged 18 to 29 with Graves' ophthalmopathy. Sequenced material: blood. The DNA of the CDR3 is TGTGCCAGCAGTCTCCCGACTAGCGGGGCAGGTACGCAGTATTTT. This codes for CASSLPTSGAGTQYF.